Below are 27 T cell receptor beta chains sequenced from a single sample in a study of TIL therapy for anti-PD-1-resistant metastatic lung cancer. Time point here: pre-treatment sample, taken before nivolumab and TIL therapy. The tumor samples were excised metastases, mostly pleural nodules or supraclavicular lymph nodes. This was the immunoSEQ v3 assay. Libraries were prepared by immunoSEQ multiplex PCR; TCRdb keeps only in-frame clonotypes and omits some of them. The table lists roughly 28,000 clones, less than 65% of them singletons. The sample was tumor tissue, taken at baseline. Receptors were obtained from a woman aged 30 to 85 with non-small cell lung cancer.

This chain links TRBV6-1 with TRBJ2-7; D call uncertain. Trimming took 0 bases from V and 4 from J, leaving 4 bases between them. CDR3 length equals 12 residues. Germline values: CDR1 MNHNS, CDR2 SASEGT. In DNA form, the CDR3 reads TGTGCCAGCAGTGAAGCAGTATACGAGCAGTACTTC. It yields the protein CASSEAVYEQYF.

This chain joins TRBV5-1 and TRBJ2-3, with D maybe TRBD2 (6 bases). The CDR3 has 13 amino acids. V lost 7 bases and J lost 3, with 12 bases in between. Germline CDR1 and CDR2: SGHRS and YFSETQ. CDR3 in DNA: TGCGCCAGCCAAGGGAGGAGTACAGATACGCAGTATTTT. This translates into CASQGRSTDTQYF. The entire variable domain, with the rest obtained from reference TRBV5-1 and TRBJ2-3, is as follows: KAGVTQTPRYLIKTRGQQVTLSCSPISGHRSVSWYQQTPGQGLQFLFEYFSETQRNKGNFPGRFSGRQFSNSRSEMNVSTLELGDSALYLCASQGRSTDTQYFGPGTRLTVL.

The rearrangement links TRBV18 to TRBJ2-2; D unclear. The V end lost 2 bases, the J end lost 2 bases, and 9 bases lay between the germline ends. In germline, CDR1 is KGHSH, CDR2 LQKENI. The CDR3 is 15 residues long. The CDR3 protein is CASSPYRPNTGELFF. CDR3 in DNA: TGTGCCAGCTCACCATACAGACCTAACACCGGGGAGCTGTTTTTT.

This clone appeared a few times. The chain joins TRBV29-1 to TRBJ1-1, with D possibly TRBD1 on 5 matching bases. Trimming left V 5 bases short and J 0 bases short, with 10 bases between. The CDR3 length is 13 residues. Germline V gene sequence: CDR1 SQVTM, CDR2 ANQGSEA. CDR3 protein: CSVQRGLNTEAFF. For the CDR3, the DNA is TGCAGCGTTCAGAGGGGATTGAACACTGAAGCTTTCTTT.

The chain employs TRBV11-2 and TRBJ1-1; no firm D call. CDR1 is SGHAT and CDR2 is FQNNGV in the germline V gene. Trimming pared 2 bases from V and 1 base from J, leaving 5 bases between. CDR3 length: 13 amino acids. The CDR3 protein is CASSLNRNTEAFF. Here the CDR3 DNA reads TGTGCCAGCAGCTTAAACAGGAACACTGAAGCTTTCTTT.

In this sample, this clone turned up once. The chain uses TRBV27 and TRBJ1-5, with D possibly being TRBD1 (6 bases). The ends were cut back, 4 bases at V and 1 base at J, with 17 bases in the middle. Looked up from germline, CDR1 is MNHEY and CDR2 is SMNVEV (reference sequence). This CDR3 is 17 amino acids long. The CDR3 loop is CASSSTLTGLSNQPQHF. The CDR3 coding sequence is TGTGCCAGCAGTTCCACCCTGACAGGTCTGAGCAATCAGCCCCAGCATTTT.

The chain employs TRBV4-2 and TRBJ1-2; D gene unclear. The CDR3 is 16 residues long. Per germline, CDR1 LGHNA and CDR2 YNFKEQ. The ends were cut back, 1 base at V and 7 bases at J, with 19 bases in the middle. The CDR3 DNA is TGTGCCAGCAGCCAAGGTTACGGTACAGCCCGGGGTGGCTACACCTTC. Amino acids: CASSQGYGTARGGYTF.

The J gene is TRBJ2-7, the V gene TRBV11-2; D is unclear. The CDR3 contains 13 residues. Trimming took 5 bases from V and 4 from J, leaving 12 bases between them. CDR1 is SGHAT, CDR2 FQNNGV, per germline. The DNA of the CDR3 is TGTGCCAGCAGCCCGAACCTGGGATACGAGCAGTACTTC. Protein product: CASSPNLGYEQYF.

This clone was observed a few times. V is TRBV29-1 and J is TRBJ2-2, with D possibly being TRBD2 (6 bases). Germline lookup yields CDR1 SQVTM and CDR2 ANQGSEA. V lost 4 bases, J lost 7 bases, and 19 bases lay in between. The CDR3 totals 15 residues. The CDR3 loop is CSVVTGSPSGGELFF. The CDR3 DNA follows: TGCAGCGTTGTCACCGGGAGTCCCTCCGGCGGGGAGCTGTTTTTT.

V gene TRBV19 combines with J gene TRBJ1-2; D gene unclear. CDR3 length: 15 residues. Germline values: CDR1 LNHDA, CDR2 SQIVND (reference sequence). Between the trimmed V and J ends, which lost 4 bases and 5 bases, there was a span of 17 bases. The CDR3 region has the DNA TGTGCCAGTAGTACGGACTTTAACGGACCATATGGCTACACCTTC. Translating it yields CASSTDFNGPYGYTF.

The V call is TRBV4-1, the J call TRBJ2-7; TRBD2 matches 7 bases. J was trimmed by 3 bases and V by 0 bases; bases with no gene match: 5. CDR1 and CDR2 from the germline V gene are MGHRA and YSYEKL. The CDR3 totals 15 residues. The DNA for the CDR3 is TGCGCCAGCAGCCAAGAATCCGGGACTAACTACGAGCAGTACTTC. This translates into CASSQESGTNYEQYF.

The gene calls are TRBV6-1 and TRBJ2-2, with 8 bases matching TRBD1. This CDR3 has 15 residues. V shed 6 bases, J shed 7 bases, and the junction held 10 bases outside the gene matches. Germline values: CDR1 MNHNS, CDR2 SASEGT. The CDR3 is CASSLAGQVLGELFF. CDR3 in DNA: TGTGCCAGCAGCCTGGCGGGACAGGTGCTCGGGGAGCTGTTTTTT.

This clone was counted a few times. This rearrangement joins TRBV5-6 to TRBJ1-2; D may be TRBD1 (6 bases). This CDR3 comprises 14 residues. Per the germline V gene, CDR1 is SGHDT and CDR2 is YYEEEE. V lost 5 bases and J lost 2, with 13 bases in between. CDR3 nucleotides: TGTGCCAGCAGTTCACCGACAGGCAACTATGGCTACACCTTC. Its protein is CASSSPTGNYGYTF.

This clone was seen more than once but under ten times. The chain couples TRBV4-1 to TRBJ1-4; D is unclear. The CDR3 has 14 amino acids. From germline, CDR1 is MGHRA and CDR2 YSYEKL. Trimming removed 0 bases at V and 7 bases at J, with 9 bases between. The CDR3 region is CASSQERVSEKLFF. CDR3 in DNA: TGCGCCAGCAGCCAAGAACGGGTTAGTGAAAAACTGTTTTTT.

This chain connects TRBV2 to TRBJ2-2, with 9 positions matching TRBD2. CDR3 length: 16 residues. Losses at the gene ends were 5 bases for V and 5 bases for J; bases not matched to a gene: 9. Germline CDR1 SNHLY, CDR2 FYNNEI. The CDR3 DNA reads TGTGCCAGCAGTTCTTTTAGCGGGAGAGGAACCGGGGAGCTGTTTTTT. It specifies CASSSFSGRGTGELFF.

The chain employs TRBV28 and TRBJ2-7; D remains ambiguous. Germline V CDR1 and CDR2: MDHEN, SYDVKM. This CDR3 has 11 residues. V lost 8 bases, J lost 4 bases, and 9 bases lay in between. The CDR3 DNA follows: TGTGCCAGCGGGGTGGCTTACGAGCAGTACTTC. It codes for CASGVAYEQYF.

In this sample, this clone turned up a few times. The chain combines TRBV10-3 with TRBJ2-7; D not resolved. Germline V gene lookup returns CDR1 ENHRY and CDR2 SYGVKD. V lost 3 bases and J 4 bases, leaving 4 bases between the germline ends. This CDR3 spans 11 amino acids. DNA for the CDR3: TGTGCCATCAGTGATCTTTACGAGCAGTACTTC. Translated, it gives CAISDLYEQYF.

The chain carries TRBV28 and TRBJ1-1; 7 bases agree with TRBD1. After removal of 4 bases from V and 4 bases from J, the junction contained 6 bases not matched to a gene. The germline V gene encodes CDR1 MDHEN and CDR2 SYDVKM. This CDR3 comprises 14 residues. The CDR3 DNA reads TGTGCCAGCAGTTCCCCGACAGGGCTCACTGAAGCTTTCTTT. It specifies CASSSPTGLTEAFF. Combining the CDR3 with reference TRBV28 and TRBJ1-1 gives the whole variable domain DVKVTQSSRYLVKRTGEKVFLECVQDMDHENMFWYRQDPGLGLRLIYFSYDVKMKEKGDIPEGYSVSREKKERFSLILESASTNQTSMYLCASSSPTGLTEAFFGQGTRLTVV.

The chain is built from TRBV29-1 and TRBJ2-3; 10 bases agree with TRBD2. Germline V gives CDR1 SQVTM, CDR2 ANQGSEA. V lost 4 bases to trimming and J lost 5 bases; unmatched junction nucleotides: 12. The CDR3 totals 16 residues. The CDR3 DNA reads TGCAGCGTTGTGCAACAGAGCGGGAGGGCATTAGATACGCAGTATTTT. Amino acids: CSVVQQSGRALDTQYF.

J is TRBJ1-2 and V is TRBV2, with D hard to call. The CDR3 contains 13 residues. Trimming removed 4 bases at V and 5 bases at J, with 11 bases between. From germline, CDR1 is SNHLY and CDR2 FYNNEI. CDR3 coding DNA: TGTGCCAGCAGTGCTAGGAGGGAATATGGCTACACCTTC. It translates to CASSARREYGYTF.

CDR3 amino acids: CASSPSTDTQYF. Here the CDR3 DNA reads TGCGCCAGCAGCCCCTCCACAGATACGCAGTATTTT. The V and J genes are TRBV5-1 and TRBJ2-3; D uncertain. Looked up from germline, CDR1 is SGHRS and CDR2 is YFSETQ. V was shortened by 4 bases and J by 2 bases, with 5 bases between the two germline ends. This CDR3 is 12 amino acids long.

This clone was counted only a few times. The chain joins TRBV25-1 to TRBJ1-1, with TRBD1 matching over 9 bases. J lost 7 bases, V lost 5 bases, and 8 bases had no gene match. Germline V lookup: CDR1 MGHDK, CDR2 SYGVNS. This CDR3 comprises 14 residues. CDR3 DNA: TGTGCCAGCAGTAAAACAGGGGGCAAAGGTGAAGCTTTCTTT. It encodes CASSKTGGKGEAFF.

This clone was picked up a small number of times. CDR3 sequence (DNA): TGTGCCAGCAGTCTTGGGGGGGGCACTGAAGCTTTCTTT. It codes for CASSLGGGTEAFF. The V gene is TRBV6-4, the J gene TRBJ1-1, with D maybe TRBD1 (5 bases). Deletions cut 5 bases from V and 4 bases from J, with 11 bases between. The CDR3 is 13 amino acids. CDR1 and CDR2 from the germline V gene are MRHNA and SNTAGT.

This chain joins TRBV6-5 and TRBJ2-1, with 8 positions matching TRBD2. Trimming took 0 bases from V and 10 from J; bases not matched to a gene: 8. In germline, CDR1 is MNHEY, CDR2 SVGAGI. The CDR3 extends over 15 amino acids. The CDR3 reads CASSYSQAGVGEQFF. CDR3 DNA: TGTGCCAGCAGTTACTCGCAAGCGGGAGTAGGAGAGCAGTTCTTC.

The chain joins TRBV5-1 to TRBJ2-5; TRBD2 matches at 9 bases. Trimming took 5 bases from V and 2 from J; bases not matched to a gene: 4. The germline CDR1 and CDR2 sequences are SGHRS and YFSETQ. This CDR3 comprises 14 residues. CDR3 loop: CASRGLAGQETQYF. CDR3 DNA: TGCGCCAGCAGGGGGCTAGCGGGACAAGAGACCCAGTACTTC.

Only a few counts were recorded for this clone. CDR3 sequence: CACLEGWDGYTF. The CDR3 DNA follows: TGTGCCTGCCTTGAAGGGTGGGATGGCTACACCTTC. The gene calls are TRBV30 and TRBJ1-2; D is uncertain. V lost 6 bases, J lost 6 bases, and 14 bases lay in between. The germline gives CDR1 GTSNPN, CDR2 SVGIG (reference sequence). The CDR3 totals 12 residues.

The V gene is TRBV28, the J gene TRBJ1-2; no reliable D call. The CDR3 extends over 14 amino acids. CDR1 is MDHEN and CDR2 is SYDVKM in the germline V gene. Trimming took 6 bases from V and 2 from J, leaving 13 bases between them. The CDR3 nucleotides are TGTGCCAGCAGGCCCCCGACACTAAACTATGGCTACACCTTC. As protein: CASRPPTLNYGYTF.